The T cell receptor (beta chain) described here comes from a study of cytotoxic CD8 clonotypes in ibrutinib-treated CLL. Study-level background: Of a cohort that held about a dozen relapsed/refractory and some 14 treatment-naive patients, roughly 18 were IGHV unmutated. Roughly 25 partial and 2 complete responses; at median 68 months, around 14 remitted, roughly 12 progressed.

The targeted sequencing depth was 1 in 200,000 to 1 in 1 million T cells. TCRdb's copy holds only in-frame clones and misses some; the assay was immunoSEQ multiplex PCR. Of 150,000 to 250,000 clones listed, approximately 68% were seen once; the top ten hold 10% to 15%. V lost 4 bases, J lost 1 base, and 8 bases lay in between. Looked up from germline, CDR1 is LGHNT and CDR2 is FRNRAP. The CDR3 has 14 amino acids. The material was PBMCs, obtained after 24 months of ibrutinib treatment. The sequence was obtained from a human donor with chronic lymphocytic leukemia. The chain has TRBV12-5 and TRBJ1-5; the D is unclear. CDR3 bases: TGTGCTAGTGGTTCTGGGGTAAGCAATCAGCCCCAGCATTTT. Translation gives CASGSGVSNQPQHF.